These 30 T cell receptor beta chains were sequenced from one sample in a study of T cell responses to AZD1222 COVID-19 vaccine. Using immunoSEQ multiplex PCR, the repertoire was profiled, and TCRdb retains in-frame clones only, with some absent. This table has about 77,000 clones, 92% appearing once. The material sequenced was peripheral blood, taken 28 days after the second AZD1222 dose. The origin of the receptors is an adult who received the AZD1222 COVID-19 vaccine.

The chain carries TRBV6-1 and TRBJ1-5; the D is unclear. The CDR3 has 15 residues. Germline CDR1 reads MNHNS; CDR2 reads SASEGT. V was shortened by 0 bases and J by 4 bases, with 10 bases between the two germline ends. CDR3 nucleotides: TGTGCCAGCAGTGAAGCGGGGTTAGGGAATCAGCCCCAGCATTTT. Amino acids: CASSEAGLGNQPQHF.

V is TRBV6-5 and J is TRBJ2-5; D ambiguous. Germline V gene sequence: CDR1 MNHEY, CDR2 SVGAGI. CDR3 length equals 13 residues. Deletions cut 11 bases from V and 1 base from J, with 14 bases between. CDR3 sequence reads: CALFRTVQETQYF. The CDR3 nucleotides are TGTGCCCTATTCAGGACGGTCCAAGAGACCCAGTACTTC.

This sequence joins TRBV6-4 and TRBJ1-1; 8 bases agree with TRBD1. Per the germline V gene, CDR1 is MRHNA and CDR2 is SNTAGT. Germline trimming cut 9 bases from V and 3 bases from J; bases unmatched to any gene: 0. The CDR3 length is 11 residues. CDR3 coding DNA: TGTGCCAGGACAGGGGACACTGAAGCTTTCTTT. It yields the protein CARTGDTEAFF.

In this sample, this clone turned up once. CDR3: CASSRIGTSRENIQYF. For the CDR3, the DNA is TGCGCCAGCAGCCGGATCGGGACTAGCAGGGAAAACATTCAGTACTTC. V and J are TRBV4-1 and TRBJ2-4; 9 bases map to TRBD2. V was clipped by 4 bases and J by 5 bases; unmatched bases: 9. The CDR3 is 16 residues long. Germline CDR1 and CDR2: MGHRA and YSYEKL.

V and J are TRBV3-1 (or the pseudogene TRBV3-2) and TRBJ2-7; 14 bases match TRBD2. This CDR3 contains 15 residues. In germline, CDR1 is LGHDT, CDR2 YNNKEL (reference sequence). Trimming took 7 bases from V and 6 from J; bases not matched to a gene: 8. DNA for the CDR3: TGTGCCAGCAACAAACCTGGACTAGCGGGAGGCGAGCAGTACTTC. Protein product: CASNKPGLAGGEQYF.

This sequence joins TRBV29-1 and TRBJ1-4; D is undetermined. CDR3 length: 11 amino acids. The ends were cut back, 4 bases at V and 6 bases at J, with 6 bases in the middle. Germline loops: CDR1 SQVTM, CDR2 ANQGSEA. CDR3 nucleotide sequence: TGCAGCGTTGCACTATATGAAAAACTGTTTTTT. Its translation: CSVALYEKLFF.

The CDR3 sequence is CASRPSGQSYNEQFF. CDR3 nucleotides: TGTGCCAGCAGACCCAGCGGGCAATCCTACAATGAGCAGTTCTTC. This chain uses TRBV5-4 with TRBJ2-1, with D tentatively TRBD2 (6 bases). The CDR3 is made up of 15 amino acids. Between the trimmed V and J ends, which lost 5 bases and 1 base, there was a span of 13 bases. Germline values: CDR1 SGHNT, CDR2 YYREEE (reference sequence).

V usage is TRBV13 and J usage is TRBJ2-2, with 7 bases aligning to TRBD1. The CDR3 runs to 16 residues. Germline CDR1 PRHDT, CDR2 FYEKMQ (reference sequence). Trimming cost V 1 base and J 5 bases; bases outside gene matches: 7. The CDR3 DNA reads TGTGCCAGCAGCTTAGTTTTTGGACAGGATACCGGGGAGCTGTTTTTT. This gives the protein CASSLVFGQDTGELFF.

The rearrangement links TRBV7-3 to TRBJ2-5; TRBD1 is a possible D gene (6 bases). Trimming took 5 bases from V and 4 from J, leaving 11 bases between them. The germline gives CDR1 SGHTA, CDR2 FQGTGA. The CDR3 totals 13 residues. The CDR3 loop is CASSRGGRETQYF. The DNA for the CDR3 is TGTGCCAGCAGCCGTGGGGGCAGAGAGACCCAGTACTTC.

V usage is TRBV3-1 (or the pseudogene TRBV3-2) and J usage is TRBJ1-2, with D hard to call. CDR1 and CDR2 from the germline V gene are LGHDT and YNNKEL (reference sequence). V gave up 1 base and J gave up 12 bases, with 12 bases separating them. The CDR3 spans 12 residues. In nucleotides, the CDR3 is TGTGCCAGCAGCCAAGGGGATAGGGTGCACACCTTC. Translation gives CASSQGDRVHTF.

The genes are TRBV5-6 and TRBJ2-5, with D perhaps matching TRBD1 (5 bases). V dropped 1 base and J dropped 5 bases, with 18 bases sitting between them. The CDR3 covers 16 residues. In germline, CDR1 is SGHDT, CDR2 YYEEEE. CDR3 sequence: CASSLRGASLGETQYF. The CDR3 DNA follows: TGTGCCAGCAGCTTGAGGGGCGCATCCCTAGGCGAGACCCAGTACTTC.

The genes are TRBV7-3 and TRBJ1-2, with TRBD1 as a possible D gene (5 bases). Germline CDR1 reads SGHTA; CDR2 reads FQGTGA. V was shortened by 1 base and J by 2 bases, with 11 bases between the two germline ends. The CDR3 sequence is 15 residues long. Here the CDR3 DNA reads TGTGCCAGCAGCTTAAGGGGCGGGAGCAACTATGGCTACACCTTC. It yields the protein CASSLRGGSNYGYTF.

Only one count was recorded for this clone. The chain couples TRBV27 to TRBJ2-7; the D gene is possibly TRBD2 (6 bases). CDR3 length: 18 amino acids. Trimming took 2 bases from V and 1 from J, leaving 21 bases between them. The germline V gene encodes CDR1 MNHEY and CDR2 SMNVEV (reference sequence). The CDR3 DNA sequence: TGTGCCAGCAGTTTAAAATCGGGGGTCCTACCCAGGTCCTACGAGCAGTACTTC. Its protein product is CASSLKSGVLPRSYEQYF.

CDR3 in DNA: TGTGCCAGCAGCGTCCGGACAGCTAACTATGGCTACACCTTC. Its translation is CASSVRTANYGYTF. The chain recombines TRBV5-8 with TRBJ1-2; tentatively, D is TRBD1 (6 bases). Trimming pared 4 bases from V and 0 bases from J, leaving 10 bases between. Germline assignment: CDR1 SGHTS and CDR2 YDEGEE. This CDR3 region has 14 residues. Supplemented by reference TRBV5-8 and TRBJ1-2, the full variable domain reads EAGVTQSPTHLIKTRGQQATLRCSPISGHTSVYWYQQALGLGLQFLLWYDEGEERNRGNFPPRFSGRQFPNYSSELNVNALELEDSALYLCASSVRTANYGYTFGSGTRLTVV.

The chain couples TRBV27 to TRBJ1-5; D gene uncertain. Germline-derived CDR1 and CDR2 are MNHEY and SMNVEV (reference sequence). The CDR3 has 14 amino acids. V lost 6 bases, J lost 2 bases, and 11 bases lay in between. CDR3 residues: CASRDDLGNQPQHF. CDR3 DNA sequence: TGTGCCAGCAGAGACGATCTGGGCAATCAGCCCCAGCATTTT.

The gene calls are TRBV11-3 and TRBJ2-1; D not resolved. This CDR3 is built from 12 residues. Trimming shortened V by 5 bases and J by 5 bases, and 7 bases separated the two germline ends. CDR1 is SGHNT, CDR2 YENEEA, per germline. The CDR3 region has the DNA TGTGCCAGCAGCGGCCAAAACAATGAGCAGTTCTTC. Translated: CASSGQNNEQFF.

The CDR3 DNA reads TGTGCCAGCAGCCCCAGATGGACAGGGGAGGAGAGGCAGCCCCAGCATTTT. It yields the protein CASSPRWTGEERQPQHF. The chain recombines TRBV3-1 (or the pseudogene TRBV3-2) with TRBJ1-5, with TRBD1 matching 9 bases. The CDR3 consists of 17 residues. V shed 4 bases, J shed 7 bases, and the junction held 14 bases outside the gene matches. Looked up from germline, CDR1 is LGHDT and CDR2 is YNNKEL (reference sequence).

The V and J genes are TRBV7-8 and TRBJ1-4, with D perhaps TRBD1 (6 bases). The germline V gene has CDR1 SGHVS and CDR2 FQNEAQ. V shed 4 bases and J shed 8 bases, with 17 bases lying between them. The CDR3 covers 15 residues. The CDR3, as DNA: TGTGCCAGCAGCTGGGCACAGGGTAACAGCGAAAAACTGTTTTTT. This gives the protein CASSWAQGNSEKLFF.

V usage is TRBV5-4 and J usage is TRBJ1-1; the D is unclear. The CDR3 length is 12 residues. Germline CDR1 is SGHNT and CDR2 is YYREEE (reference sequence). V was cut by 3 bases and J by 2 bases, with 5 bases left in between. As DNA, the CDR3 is TGTGCCAGCAGCTCCCCTAACACTGAAGCTTTCTTT. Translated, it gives CASSSPNTEAFF. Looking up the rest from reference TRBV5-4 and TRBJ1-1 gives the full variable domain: ETGVTQSPTHLIKTRGQQVTLRCSSQSGHNTVSWYQQALGQGPQFIFQYYREEENGRGNFPPRFSGLQFPNYSSELNVNALELDDSALYLCASSSPNTEAFFGQGTRLTVV.

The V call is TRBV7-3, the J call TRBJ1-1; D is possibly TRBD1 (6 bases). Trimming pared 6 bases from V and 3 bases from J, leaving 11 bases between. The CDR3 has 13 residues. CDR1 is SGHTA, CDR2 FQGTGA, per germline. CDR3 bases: TGTGCCAGCAGAAGTACAGGGTACACTGAAGCTTTCTTT. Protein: CASRSTGYTEAFF.

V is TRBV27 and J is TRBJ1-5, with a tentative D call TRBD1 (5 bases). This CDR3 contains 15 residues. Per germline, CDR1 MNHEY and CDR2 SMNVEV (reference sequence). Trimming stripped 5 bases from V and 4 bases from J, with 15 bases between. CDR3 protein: CASSPRDGWNQPQHF. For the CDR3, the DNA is TGTGCCAGCAGTCCCCGGGACGGTTGGAATCAGCCCCAGCATTTT.

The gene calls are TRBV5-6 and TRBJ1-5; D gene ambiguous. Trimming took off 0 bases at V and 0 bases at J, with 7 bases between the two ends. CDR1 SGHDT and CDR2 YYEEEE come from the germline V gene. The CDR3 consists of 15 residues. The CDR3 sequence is CASSLEGFSNQPQHF. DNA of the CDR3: TGTGCCAGCAGCTTGGAGGGATTTAGCAATCAGCCCCAGCATTTT.

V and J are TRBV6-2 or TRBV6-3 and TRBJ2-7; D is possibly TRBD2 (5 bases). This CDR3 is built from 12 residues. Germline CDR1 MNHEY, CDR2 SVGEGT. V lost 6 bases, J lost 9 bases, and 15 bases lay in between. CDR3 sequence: CASSDYSFRQYF. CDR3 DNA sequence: TGTGCCAGCAGCGACTACAGTTTCCGGCAGTACTTC.

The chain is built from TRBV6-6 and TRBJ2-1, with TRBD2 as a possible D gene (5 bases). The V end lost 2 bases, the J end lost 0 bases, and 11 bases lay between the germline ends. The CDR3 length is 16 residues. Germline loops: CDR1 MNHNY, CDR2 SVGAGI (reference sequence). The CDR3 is CASSYPAGSSYNEQFF. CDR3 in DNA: TGTGCCAGCAGTTACCCAGCTGGGAGCTCCTACAATGAGCAGTTCTTC.

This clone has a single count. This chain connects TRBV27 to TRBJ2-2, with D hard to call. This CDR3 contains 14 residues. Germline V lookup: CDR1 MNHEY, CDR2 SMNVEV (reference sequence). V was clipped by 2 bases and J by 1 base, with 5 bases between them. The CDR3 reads CASSLNRNTGELFF. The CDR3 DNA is TGTGCCAGCAGTTTAAATCGGAACACCGGGGAGCTGTTTTTT.

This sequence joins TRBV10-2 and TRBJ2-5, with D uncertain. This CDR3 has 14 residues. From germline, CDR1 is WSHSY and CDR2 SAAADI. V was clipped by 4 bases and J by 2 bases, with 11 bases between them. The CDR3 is CASSGLGIQETQYF. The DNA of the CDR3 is TGCGCCAGCAGTGGGTTAGGGATTCAAGAGACCCAGTACTTC.

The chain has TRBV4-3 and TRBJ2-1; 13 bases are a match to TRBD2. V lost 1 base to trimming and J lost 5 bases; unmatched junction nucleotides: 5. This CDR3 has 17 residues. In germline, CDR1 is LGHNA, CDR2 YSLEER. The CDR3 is CASSQVTSGRGNNEQFF. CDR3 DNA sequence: TGCGCCAGCAGCCAAGTTACTAGCGGGAGGGGGAACAATGAGCAGTTCTTC.

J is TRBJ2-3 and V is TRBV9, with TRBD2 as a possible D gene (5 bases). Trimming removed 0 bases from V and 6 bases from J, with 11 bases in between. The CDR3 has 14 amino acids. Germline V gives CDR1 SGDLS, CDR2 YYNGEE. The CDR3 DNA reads TGTGCCAGCAGCGTAGAAGAGGGTAGGGATACGCAGTATTTT. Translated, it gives CASSVEEGRDTQYF. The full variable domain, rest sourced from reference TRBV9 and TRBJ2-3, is DSGVTQTPKHLITATGQRVTLRCSPRSGDLSVYWYQQSLDQGLQFLIQYYNGEERAKGNILERFSAQQFPDLHSELNLSSLELGDSALYFCASSVEEGRDTQYFGPGTRLTVL.

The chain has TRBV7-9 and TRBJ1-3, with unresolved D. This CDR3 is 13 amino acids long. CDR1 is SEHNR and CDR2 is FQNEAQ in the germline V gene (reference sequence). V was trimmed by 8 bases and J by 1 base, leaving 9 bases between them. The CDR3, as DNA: TGTGCCAGCGGAGGGCCATCTGGAAACACCATATATTTT. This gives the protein CASGGPSGNTIYF.

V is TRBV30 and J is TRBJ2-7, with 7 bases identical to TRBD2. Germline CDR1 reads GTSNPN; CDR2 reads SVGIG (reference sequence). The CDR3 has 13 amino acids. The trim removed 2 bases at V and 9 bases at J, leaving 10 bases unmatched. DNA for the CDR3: TGTGCCTGGAGTCGGCAGCGGGACGCGGGGCAGTACTTC. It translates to CAWSRQRDAGQYF. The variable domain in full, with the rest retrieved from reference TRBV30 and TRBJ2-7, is SQTIHQWPATLVQPVGSPLSLECTVEGTSNPNLYWYRQAAGRGLQLLFYSVGIGQISSEVPQNLSASRPQDRQFILSSKKLLLSDSGFYLCAWSRQRDAGQYFGPGTRLTVT.